The TCR beta chain under discussion was sequenced for a study of blood T cells in healthy people across ages. About this clonotype itself: The antigen remains undetermined. Relative to the germline gene, one junction end is altered; a read error may explain this.

There are 14 residues in the CDR3. Study-level results: Long-lived donors had more naive CD4+ cells and higher diversity than aged donors. As age increased, TCR beta diversity per million T cells fell in a roughly linear fashion. The unknown donor CMV status may have confounded expanded clonotype changes.

Through a sample-barcoded 5' primer and a J-beta primer mix, a second PCR was run for roughly 7 to 11 cycles. TCRdb re-derived calls from the 5' RACE reads in MiXCR, one entry per CDR3 protein. Among over 950,000 distinct CDR3 sequences listed, approximately 38% were seen once. Isolating PBMCs gave at least 6 million of these cells per sample. V is TRBV12-3 or TRBV12-4 and J is TRBJ2-1; the D call may be TRBD1 or TRBD2 (5 bases each). The TCR sequence derives from a young man in good health. Material for sequencing was blood. This CDR3 reads CASSWDGGYNGQFF. The DNA of the CDR3 is TGTGCCAGCAGTTGGGATGGGGGATACAATGGGCAGTTCTTC.